This T cell receptor (beta chain) was found in a study of T-cell reconstitution after alpha-beta-depleted transplantation in children. In its sample, this clonotype was seen a few times. Its cognate antigen is unknown. Molecular barcoding with unique molecular identifiers was used for the TCRbeta library. MiXCR was run by TCRdb on the PCR reads, yielding one entry per CDR3 protein. The table has approximately 220,000 distinct CDR3 sequences, under 20% seen once. General study results and limits: Some patients' high day-60 TCRbeta diversity was traced to surviving recipient T cells and thymic progenitors. Expanded clones from the graft, numbering several hundred, reportedly supplied alpha-beta T cells about two months after transplant.

Trimming took 0 bases from V and 1 from J, leaving 8 bases between them. In germline, CDR1 is SGHRS, CDR2 YFSETQ. The CDR3 totals 15 residues. The sequenced sample was PBMCs, mostly from graft donor cells, obtained 360 days after TCRalphabeta/CD19-depleted stem cell transplant. The chain links TRBV5-1 to TRBJ2-1, with D possibly being TRBD2 (6 bases). The clonotype originates from a male patient aged 2-15 years who had a stem cell transplant for acute lymphoblastic leukemia, so the T cells may come from the graft donor. CDR3 protein: CASSLGGVSYNEQFF. CDR3 nucleotide sequence: TGCGCCAGCAGCTTGGGGGGGGTGTCCTACAATGAGCAGTTCTTC.